This T cell receptor (beta chain) was found in a study of vaccination and CD4 T cells after COVID-19. Treatment specified: roughly 10-day PBMC culture with coronavirus spike peptide pools or control peptides (ViraFEST assay). Germline values: CDR1 DFQATT, CDR2 SNEGSKA (reference sequence). Trimming stripped 2 bases from V and 1 base from J, with 8 bases between. The CDR3 sequence is 14 residues long. The assay that was used to sequence DNA from cultured CD4+ T cells was the Oncomine TCR Beta short-read assay. In TCRdb, the PCR reads were re-called with MiXCR into one record per CDR3 protein. The data show 1,500 to 2,500 distinct CDR3 sequences, with around 55% seen just once and about 85% held by the top ten. On this clonotype itself: The antigen is unknown.

This receptor was identified in a human donor who had recovered from COVID-19. Sequenced material: CD4+ T cells from blood, cultured in vitro, taken after SARS-CoV-2 vaccination. The gene calls are TRBV20-1 and TRBJ2-2, with D possibly matching TRBD2 (5 bases). CDR3 DNA sequence: TGCAGTGCTAGACTGGGAGTGAACACCGGGGAGCTGTTTTTT. This codes for CSARLGVNTGELFF.